This passage covers 24 T cell receptor beta chains from one sample sequenced in a study of blood T cell repertoires in COVID-19. Only in-frame clones appear in the TCRdb table, and some are missing; sequencing was by immunoSEQ multiplex PCR. Of 150,000 to 200,000 clones listed, about 79% are singletons. The sequenced sample consisted of PBMCs or T cells enriched from blood (not recorded which). Receptor source: a man aged 50 to 59 who had recovered from COVID-19.

This clone was seen just once. The rearrangement uses TRBV19 and TRBJ1-4; D might be TRBD1 (5 bases). The CDR3 consists of 15 residues. V was clipped by 8 bases and J by 3 bases, with 16 bases between them. The germline V gene has CDR1 LNHDA and CDR2 SQIVND (reference sequence). The CDR3, as DNA: TGTGCCAGTGCCTATCAGGGTAATCCTAATGAAAAACTGTTTTTT. It yields the protein CASAYQGNPNEKLFF.

This chain joins TRBV5-6 and TRBJ1-2; possibly TRBD1 for D (5 bases). The CDR3 is made up of 14 amino acids. Germline V gene lookup returns CDR1 SGHDT and CDR2 YYEEEE. Trimming took 1 base from V and 8 from J, leaving 15 bases between them. This chain's CDR3 is CASSLWPGNGGYTF. CDR3 in DNA: TGTGCCAGCAGCTTGTGGCCAGGGAATGGCGGCTACACCTTC.

The chain uses TRBV9 and TRBJ1-4; the D gene is possibly TRBD1 (5 bases). V shed 2 bases and J shed 4 bases, with 15 bases lying between them. Germline values: CDR1 SGDLS, CDR2 YYNGEE. The CDR3 loop spans 16 amino acids. The DNA for the CDR3 is TGTGCCAGCAGCGTCCTCCACCGACAGTTTAATGAAAAACTGTTTTTT. It translates to CASSVLHRQFNEKLFF. Combining the CDR3 with reference TRBV9 and TRBJ1-4 gives the whole variable domain DSGVTQTPKHLITATGQRVTLRCSPRSGDLSVYWYQQSLDQGLQFLIQYYNGEERAKGNILERFSAQQFPDLHSELNLSSLELGDSALYFCASSVLHRQFNEKLFFGSGTQLSVL.

The rearrangement links TRBV4-1 to TRBJ1-1, with 9 nucleotides matching TRBD1. V dropped 2 bases and J dropped 4; count of bases not matched to a gene: 8. There are 16 residues in the CDR3. CDR1 MGHRA and CDR2 YSYEKL come from the germline V gene. In DNA, the CDR3 is TGCGCCAGCAGCCAATCTGGCACAGGGGGCCTCACTGAAGCTTTCTTT. Translation gives CASSQSGTGGLTEAFF.

The chain combines TRBV3-1 (or the pseudogene TRBV3-2) with TRBJ2-6; no firm D call. Germline CDR1 LGHDT, CDR2 YNNKEL (reference sequence). This CDR3 comprises 19 residues. V was pared by 1 base and J by 3 bases, with 19 bases between. The DNA for the CDR3 is TGTGCCAGCAGCCAAGGGATACAATATATTTCTAGTGGGGCCAACGTCCTGACTTTC. Encoded protein: CASSQGIQYISSGANVLTF.

This clone was detected once. This rearrangement joins TRBV7-2 to TRBJ2-1; D remains unclear. The V gene lost 5 bases and the J gene lost 8 bases, with 10 bases spanning the gap. This CDR3 contains 12 residues. Germline values: CDR1 SGHTA, CDR2 FQGNSA. Written as DNA, the CDR3 is TGTGCCAGCAGCCCTTATGGAGATGAGCAGTTCTTC. Its protein product is CASSPYGDEQFF.

The rearrangement uses TRBV30 and TRBJ1-6; D gene uncertain. The CDR3 runs 13 residues. The V gene's germline CDR1 is GTSNPN and CDR2 SVGIG (reference sequence). Trimming pared 1 base from V and 6 bases from J, leaving 7 bases between. The CDR3 here is CAWSAFGNSPLHF. DNA for the CDR3: TGTGCCTGGAGTGCTTTCGGTAATTCACCCCTCCACTTT. Based on the CDR3 plus reference TRBV30 and TRBJ1-6, the full variable domain is SQTIHQWPATLVQPVGSPLSLECTVEGTSNPNLYWYRQAAGRGLQLLFYSVGIGQISSEVPQNLSASRPQDRQFILSSKKLLLSDSGFYLCAWSAFGNSPLHFGNGTRLTVT.

The gene calls are TRBV20-1 and TRBJ1-2, with D possibly TRBD1 on 5 matching bases. The CDR3 covers 11 residues. V was pared by 4 bases and J by 8 bases, with 11 bases between. Germline lookup yields CDR1 DFQATT and CDR2 SNEGSKA (reference sequence). The CDR3 loop reads CSAKAEGGYTF. CDR3 nucleotides: TGCAGTGCTAAGGCGGAGGGGGGCTACACCTTC.

The V gene is TRBV5-5, the J gene TRBJ2-7; 7 bases align to TRBD1. J was trimmed by 6 bases and V by 3 bases; bases with no gene match: 12. This CDR3 region has 15 residues. Germline V CDR1 and CDR2: SGHKS, YYEKEE (reference sequence). The CDR3: CASSWTGTEVREQYF. The CDR3 DNA is TGTGCCAGCAGCTGGACCGGGACAGAAGTGCGCGAGCAGTACTTC.

The V and J genes are TRBV28 and TRBJ2-4; D call uncertain. The CDR3 is made up of 11 amino acids. The germline CDR1 and CDR2 sequences are MDHEN and SYDVKM. V lost 7 bases, J lost 8 bases, and 9 bases lay in between. DNA for the CDR3: TGTGCCAGCACCTCCCTTGACATTCAGTACTTC. Translating it yields CASTSLDIQYF.

Comments on this clone: Its ends do not fully match the called genes, so a read error is possible. This chain connects TRBV29-1 to TRBJ1-4; D is undetermined. This CDR3 has 12 amino acids. Germline V gene lookup returns CDR1 SQVTM and CDR2 ANQGSEA. CDR3 DNA: TGCAGCGTTGAGACAACAAATGAAAAACTGTTTTTT. Amino acid sequence: CSVETTNEKLFF.

The chain joins TRBV5-1 to TRBJ2-7; a possible D gene is TRBD1 (5 bases). Germline assignment: CDR1 SGHRS and CDR2 YFSETQ. Trimming left V 0 bases short and J 6 bases short, with 16 bases between. This CDR3 spans 15 amino acids. This chain's CDR3 is CASSLGGRAPTEQYF. Written as DNA, the CDR3 is TGCGCCAGCAGCTTGGGCGGCAGGGCTCCTACCGAGCAGTACTTC. Full variable domain (remainder filled in from reference TRBV5-1 and TRBJ2-7): KAGVTQTPRYLIKTRGQQVTLSCSPISGHRSVSWYQQTPGQGLQFLFEYFSETQRNKGNFPGRFSGRQFSNSRSEMNVSTLELGDSALYLCASSLGGRAPTEQYFGPGTRLTVT.

The V and J genes are TRBV7-9 and TRBJ2-7; 7 nucleotides align to TRBD1. V shed 5 bases, J shed 0 bases, and the junction held 10 bases outside the gene matches. The CDR3 runs 16 residues. Germline V lookup: CDR1 SEHNR, CDR2 FQNEAQ (reference sequence). The CDR3 here is CASSQSLRQGSYEQYF. Written as DNA, the CDR3 is TGTGCCAGCAGCCAGTCCTTACGACAGGGCTCCTACGAGCAGTACTTC. The complete variable domain, with remaining parts taken from reference TRBV7-9 and TRBJ2-7, reads DTGVSQNPRHKITKRGQNVTFRCDPISEHNRLYWYRQTLGQGPEFLTYFQNEAQLEKSRLLSDRFSAERPKGSFSTLEIQRTEQGDSAMYLCASSQSLRQGSYEQYFGPGTRLTVT.

The chain is built from TRBV7-9 and TRBJ2-3; a possible D gene is TRBD1 (6 bases). The CDR3 runs 17 residues. The V gene lost 0 bases and the J gene lost 4 bases, with 17 bases spanning the gap. From germline, CDR1 is SEHNR and CDR2 FQNEAQ (reference sequence). The CDR3 DNA sequence: TGTGCCAGCAGCTTAGCCCAGGGGATGGAGTGGGCAGATACGCAGTATTTT. Translating it yields CASSLAQGMEWADTQYF. The complete variable domain, with remaining parts taken from reference TRBV7-9 and TRBJ2-3, reads DTGVSQNPRHKITKRGQNVTFRCDPISEHNRLYWYRQTLGQGPEFLTYFQNEAQLEKSRLLSDRFSAERPKGSFSTLEIQRTEQGDSAMYLCASSLAQGMEWADTQYFGPGTRLTVL.

The genes are TRBV19 and TRBJ1-1; D perhaps matches TRBD1 (6 bases). The ends were cut back, 3 bases at V and 5 bases at J, with 13 bases in the middle. CDR1 is LNHDA and CDR2 is SQIVND in the germline V gene (reference sequence). This CDR3 is 14 amino acids long. CDR3 in DNA: TGTGCCAGTAGTATGAGAGAGACAGGAACTGAAGCTTTCTTT. Residues: CASSMRETGTEAFF.

This clone was recorded only once. The chain couples TRBV7-6 to TRBJ1-1; 9 bases line up with TRBD1. Germline CDR1 is SGHVS and CDR2 is FNYEAQ. CDR3 size: 14 residues. The J segment lost 1 base and the V segment lost 6 bases, leaving 3 bases of the junction unmatched. The CDR3 nucleotides are TGTGCCAGCAGAAACAGGGGGCAGAACACTGAAGCTTTCTTT. It specifies CASRNRGQNTEAFF.

The V gene is TRBV2, the J gene TRBJ2-7, with 9 bases fitting TRBD1. The CDR3 is 14 amino acids. Germline V gives CDR1 SNHLY, CDR2 FYNNEI. With 7 bases clipped from V and 3 bases from J, the junction kept 7 bases outside the gene matches. Written as DNA, the CDR3 is TGTGCCAGCAATCCCCCGGGACAGGGCTACGAGCAGTACTTC. This translates into CASNPPGQGYEQYF.

This chain uses TRBV24-1 with TRBJ2-1; perhaps TRBD1 as D (6 bases). Trimming removed 0 bases from V and 8 bases from J, with 16 bases in between. CDR1 and CDR2 from the germline V gene are KGHDR and SFDVKD. The CDR3 loop spans 16 amino acids. CDR3 nucleotides: TGTGCCACCAGTGATTTGAAAGGGGGAATCCTCGATGAGCAGTTCTTC. Translation gives CATSDLKGGILDEQFF.

This clone showed up just once. The chain links TRBV28 to TRBJ1-5, with D tentatively TRBD1 (6 bases). This CDR3 contains 14 residues. Germline assignment: CDR1 MDHEN and CDR2 SYDVKM. Trimming cost V 2 bases and J 5 bases, with 10 bases left between them. CDR3 sequence: CASSLKRGYQPQHF. CDR3 DNA: TGTGCCAGCAGTTTAAAAAGGGGGTATCAGCCCCAGCATTTT. Full variable domain (rest looked up from reference TRBV28 and TRBJ1-5): DVKVTQSSRYLVKRTGEKVFLECVQDMDHENMFWYRQDPGLGLRLIYFSYDVKMKEKGDIPEGYSVSREKKERFSLILESASTNQTSMYLCASSLKRGYQPQHFGDGTRLSIL.

The chain employs TRBV2 and TRBJ1-3; TRBD1 agrees at 7 bases. The CDR3 is 14 residues long. Germline V lookup: CDR1 SNHLY, CDR2 FYNNEI. Trimming at V came to 5 bases and at J to 7 bases, leaving 8 bases not matched to a gene. This CDR3 is CASSTTGQGNTIYF. As DNA, the CDR3 is TGTGCCAGCAGTACGACAGGGCAGGGGAACACCATATATTTT.

V is TRBV5-1 and J is TRBJ2-1; a weak D match, TRBD2 (5 bases). The V and J ends lost 2 bases and 6 bases respectively, with 15 bases between them. The CDR3 is made up of 15 amino acids. Germline-derived CDR1 and CDR2 are SGHRS and YFSETQ. The CDR3 here is CASSFTVGGLNEQFF. DNA for the CDR3: TGCGCCAGCAGCTTCACAGTCGGAGGTCTCAATGAGCAGTTCTTC.

The chain uses TRBV7-6 and TRBJ2-1; 9 bases match TRBD1. V lost 1 base and J lost 4; bases outside the gene matches: 11. The CDR3 is made up of 18 amino acids. The germline CDR1 and CDR2 sequences are SGHVS and FNYEAQ. CDR3 in amino acids: CASSLGTGAQGLYNEQFF. The CDR3 coding sequence is TGTGCCAGCAGCTTAGGGACAGGGGCCCAAGGTTTGTACAATGAGCAGTTCTTC.

The rearrangement joins TRBV5-1 to TRBJ1-1, with 12 bases lining up with TRBD1. Trimming at V came to 0 bases and at J to 11 bases, leaving 8 bases not matched to a gene. This CDR3 region has 15 residues. Germline V gene lookup returns CDR1 SGHRS and CDR2 YFSETQ. The CDR3 DNA is TGCGCCAGCAGCTTGGATGTTCGGGACAGGGGGCATGCTTTCTTT. Translation: CASSLDVRDRGHAFF.

The CDR3 sequence: CAISDFTGELFF. CDR3 coding DNA: TGTGCCATCAGTGACTTCACCGGGGAGCTGTTTTTT. The V call is TRBV10-3, the J call TRBJ2-2, with D hard to call. Germline values: CDR1 ENHRY, CDR2 SYGVKD. This CDR3 contains 12 residues. V shed 3 bases and J shed 4 bases, with 3 bases lying between them.